This T cell receptor beta chain derives from a study of CD8+CD57+ T cells in acquired aplastic anemia. About the study: Sorted CD4+ and CD8+ cells yielded approximately 3.4 ug of DNA on average.

As to this clonotype: Its antigen remains unknown. The germline gene is not matched at one end of the junction; a read error may be the cause.

General study points: Overlapping CD8+ CDR3 repertoires of patients and controls contained roughly 29 shared sequences. Between the patient and control groups, CD8+ Simpson's diversity did not differ significantly.

It was patients with CD8+CD57+ cell expansion by flow cytometry who were chosen for sequencing. The TCR beta profiling, which covered VDJ combination and CDR3 sequence, was carried out using genomic DNA as the template. TCRdb analysed the reads with MiXCR anew, one entry per CDR3 protein. The table shows 200,000 or so distinct CDR3 sequences, with roughly 45% occurring only once. Germline CDR1 and CDR2: SEHNR and FQNEAQ (reference sequence). This CDR3 region has 15 residues. This chain joins TRBV7-9 and TRBJ2-2, with 10 bases that match TRBD1. The sample consisted of sorted CD4+, CD8+, or CD8+CD57+ T cells (not recorded which) from PBMCs. The clonotype comes from a human donor with aplastic anemia. The CDR3 DNA follows: TGCGCCAGCAGAGGGGACAGGGGCCATAGCGGGGAGCTGTTTTTT. Translating it yields CASRGDRGHSGELFF.